This T cell receptor beta chain stems from a study of T cell responses to AZD1222 COVID-19 vaccine (dated by TCRdb to 2020 to 2022). For the wider study: AZD1222 recipients whose second dose came at about 4 weeks and those whose second dose came at about 12 weeks were combined into one group, since spike-specific TCR depth and breadth did not differ between the two schedules. TCR sequencing covered some 250 trial participants: around 210 given two doses of AZD1222 and approximately 26 given two doses of MenACWY control vaccine. Trial participants were enrolled into age subgroups of 18-55, 56-69 and 70-plus years, which contained roughly 150, 30 and 60 TCR-sequenced participants, respectively.

On this clone: Its recognized antigen is unknown. No base-level quality is on record; no much larger clone is a single base apart.

The time point label for this specimen denotes: baseline before first vaccination. Samples from vaccinated people were obtained from the UK trials COV001 and COV002, which included a single-blind randomized controlled phase 2/3 trial of AZD1222 (ChAdOx1 nCoV-19) in healthy adults. For TCRbeta chain sequencing, PBMC samples from trial participants were taken at day 0 and at day 28 after the second dose. The CDR3 regions of human TCRbeta chains were analyzed by immunosequencing. Processing in the source paper ran as follows. Repertoire TCRs were checked for matches against a reference library of SARS-CoV-2-specific TCRs that had been generated using the MIRA antigen-specificity platform. Breadth was defined as the fraction of unique TCRs that were SARS-CoV-2-associated. Depth was defined as the fraction of total T cells that were SARS-CoV-2-associated. Each spike-specific TCR was assigned to its reactive spike region and to a CD4 or CD8 class using the MIRA data. Log10-transformed breadth and depth values were compared by one-way ANOVA with Sidak's multiple comparisons tests. TCRdb took this table from immuneACCESS and kept in-frame rearrangements with V and J called. Such tables lack part of the clones; where checked against another copy, unresolved V genes explain under half of the gap, and the rest is unexplained. V and J calls and clone size are those listed in that table; D and trimming were worked out from the DNA. This sample comprises around 150,000 clones, around 94% of them detected only once. In total, the top ten clones hold about 0.6% of the sample.

Broad study findings and their caveats: Only six AZD1222 recipients were SARS-CoV-2 seropositive at baseline, limiting conclusions about previously exposed vaccinees. Most participants were white British and females outnumbered males, and the authors suggested that clonal diversity may have been underestimated. A significant rise in spike-specific TCR breadth and depth was observed after two AZD1222 doses relative to day 0 and relative to MenACWY recipients. Vaccine-associated CD4 TCRs spanned the whole spike protein, with dominant responses in regions 160-218 and 743-854. Because no day 14 peak-response samples were available, repertoires were characterized only after the peak T cell response. The 56-69-year group was small, and its depth increase did not reach significance, likely because of low power. Reportedly, close to half of the unique spike-specific TCRs recognized epitopes lying outside the regions that are mutated in the B.1.351 and B.1.1.7 variants.

The CDR3 sequence holds 14 residues, the cysteine and phenylalanine included. Only the CDR3 DNA is retained, 42 bases long and in frame from the first base. The V end loses 2 bases and the J end loses 0 bases, and a stretch of 8 bases separates them. The germline V gene encodes CDR1 MNHEY and CDR2 SVGAGI. This sequence originates from an adult in good health. The rearranged segments are TRBV6-5 and TRBJ2-7; 6 matching bases give a weak D call of TRBD1. Source: peripheral blood, taken on day 0 of AZD1222 vaccination. CDR3 reads: CASSYVTGSYEQYF. In nucleotides, the sequence is TGTGCCAGCAGTTACGTGACAGGCTCCTACGAGCAGTACTTC.